This is a list of T cell receptor beta chains from one sample in a study of identical twins. MiXCR, run by TCRdb on the 5' RACE reads, gives a single entry per CDR3 protein. The sample gives a few hundred thousand distinct CDR3 sequences, roughly a tenth of which show up once; 9% to 10% is in the top ten. Sample: memory T cells sorted from blood. The receptors originated from a man aged 50 or older in good health. Each CDR3 is given with its conserved first and last residue. Fields, in order: V gene, clone size, D gene, J gene, CDR3 DNA, CDR3 protein. The D gene is left open where the match is weak. Where a row states a size, it is once, few, many or the class of an expanded clone; other rows omit it.

V: TRBV4-2
size: many
D: -
J: TRBJ1-6
DNA: TGTGCCAGCAGCCAAGAAAAGGGTTCACCCCTCCACTTT
CDR3: CASSQEKGSPLHF

V: TRBV28
size: few
D: -
J: TRBJ1-2
DNA: TGTGCCAGCAGACCTACGGGGGCGTCGAGCTATGGCTACACCTTC
CDR3: CASRPTGASSYGYTF

V: TRBV6-1
size: many
D: TRBD2
J: TRBJ2-5
DNA: TGTGCCAGCAGTAGCGGGAGGAGAGAGACCCAGTACTTC
CDR3: CASSSGRRETQYF

V: TRBV29-1
size: many
D: TRBD1
J: TRBJ2-7
DNA: TGCAGCGCTTCCGGGACAGGGGTCTACGAGCAGTACTTC
CDR3: CSASGTGVYEQYF

V: TRBV7-9
size: few
D: -
J: TRBJ2-1
DNA: TGTGCCAGCAGCTTAGTCTCGCTTACTGCTAAGAATGAGCAGTTCTTC
CDR3: CASSLVSLTAKNEQFF

V: TRBV25-1
size: many
D: -
J: TRBJ2-5
DNA: TGTGCCAGCAGTTGGAGCCGACAAGAGACCCAGTACTTC
CDR3: CASSWSRQETQYF

V: TRBV3-1
size: few
D: -
J: TRBJ1-4
DNA: TGTGCCAGCAGCTTGTCGCGGGGGGCAACTAATGAAAAACTGTTTTTT
CDR3: CASSLSRGATNEKLFF

V: TRBV11-1
size: few
D: -
J: TRBJ2-1
DNA: TGTGCCAGCAGCTTAGGGGCCCCTATTCCTGCGGGCTCCAAGTACAATGAGCAGTTCTTC
CDR3: CASSLGAPIPAGSKYNEQFF

V: TRBV11-2
size: -
D: -
J: TRBJ2-5
DNA: TGTGCCAGCAGCTTAGGATTAACAGGCCAAGAGACCCAGTACTTC
CDR3: CASSLGLTGQETQYF

V: TRBV28
size: few
D: TRBD1
J: TRBJ1-5
DNA: TGTGCCAGCAGTTTACCGGGACAGTATAGCAATCAGCCCCAGCATTTT
CDR3: CASSLPGQYSNQPQHF

V: TRBV5-1
size: -
D: -
J: TRBJ2-5
DNA: TGCGCCAGCAGCTTGGCTTTAAAAGAGACCCAGTACTTC
CDR3: CASSLALKETQYF

V: TRBV5-1
size: few
D: TRBD1
J: TRBJ2-2
DNA: TGCGCCAGCCGCGGACAGGGGGCGAACACCGGGGAGCTGTTTTTT
CDR3: CASRGQGANTGELFF

V: TRBV11-2
size: many
D: -
J: TRBJ2-7
DNA: TGTGCCAGCAGCTTAGTCCAGAGCTCCTACGAGCAGTACTTC
CDR3: CASSLVQSSYEQYF

V: TRBV24-1
size: -
D: TRBD1
J: TRBJ2-3
DNA: TGTGCCACCAGTGGAACCGGGACAGCCACAGATACGCAGTATTTT
CDR3: CATSGTGTATDTQYF

V: TRBV5-6
size: many
D: -
J: TRBJ1-4
DNA: TGTGCCAGCAGCCGAGGGGGGGTCTCTGAAAAACTGTTTTTT
CDR3: CASSRGGVSEKLFF

V: TRBV6-1
size: few
D: -
J: TRBJ1-5
DNA: TGTGCCAGCAGTGACAACCGGGACATAGATAGCAATCAGCCCCAGCATTTT
CDR3: CASSDNRDIDSNQPQHF

V: TRBV12-3/TRBV12-4
size: many
D: TRBD2
J: TRBJ2-1
DNA: TGTGCCAGCAGTACTAGCGGGGCGAGCTCCTACAATGAGCAGTTCTTC
CDR3: CASSTSGASSYNEQFF

V: TRBV20-1
size: -
D: TRBD2
J: TRBJ2-5
DNA: TGCAGTGCTAGACGGCGGACTAGCGGACAAGAGACCCAGTACTTC
CDR3: CSARRRTSGQETQYF

V: TRBV12-3/TRBV12-4
size: many
D: -
J: TRBJ2-5
DNA: TGTGCCAGCAGTTTAAGAAGACAGGCCGAGACCCAGTACTTC
CDR3: CASSLRRQAETQYF

V: TRBV28
size: few
D: TRBD1
J: TRBJ2-5
DNA: TGTGCCAGCAGTATAGACAGGGGGCGAACCCAGTACTTC
CDR3: CASSIDRGRTQYF

V: TRBV29-1
size: few
D: TRBD2
J: TRBJ2-1
DNA: TGCAGCGTTGCCTCTAGCGGGGTCGTCCGGGAAAACAATGAGCAGTTCTTC
CDR3: CSVASSGVVRENNEQFF

V: TRBV10-3
size: many
D: -
J: TRBJ1-2
DNA: TGTGCCATCAGTGACGGTGGCTACACCTTC
CDR3: CAISDGGYTF

V: TRBV25-1
size: -
D: TRBD1
J: TRBJ2-1
DNA: TGTGCCAGCCGGGGGGGGGACAGGGGATACAATGAGCAGTTCTTC
CDR3: CASRGGDRGYNEQFF

V: TRBV28
size: -
D: TRBD2
J: TRBJ2-4
DNA: TGTGCCAGCAGTACCGAGACTAGCGGCTTAGCCAAAAACATTCAGTACTTC
CDR3: CASSTETSGLAKNIQYF

V: TRBV3-1
size: many
D: -
J: TRBJ2-6
DNA: TGTGCCAGCAGCCAACTTGGGCCCCGCGATGTCCTGACTTTC
CDR3: CASSQLGPRDVLTF

V: TRBV7-9
size: few
D: -
J: TRBJ1-2
DNA: TGTGCCAGCAGCTTAGGGCAGACTGTGGGCTACACCTTC
CDR3: CASSLGQTVGYTF

V: TRBV29-1
size: many
D: TRBD1
J: TRBJ2-1
DNA: TGCAGCGTTGTCCGGACAGGGGTCACCGGTGAGCAGTTCTTC
CDR3: CSVVRTGVTGEQFF

V: TRBV12-3/TRBV12-4
size: few
D: -
J: TRBJ1-1
DNA: TGTGCCAGCAGCCCCCCCGGGAGGGCTGAAGCTTTCTTT
CDR3: CASSPPGRAEAFF

V: TRBV4-3
size: few
D: -
J: TRBJ2-3
DNA: TGCGCCAGCAGCCAAGATAGGGGGGGAGGGCCAGGAGATACGCAGTATTTT
CDR3: CASSQDRGGGPGDTQYF

V: TRBV28
size: many
D: -
J: TRBJ2-3
DNA: TGTGCCAGCAGTTTCTCGACTAGCACAGATACGCAGTATTTT
CDR3: CASSFSTSTDTQYF

V: TRBV6-1
size: -
D: -
J: TRBJ1-1
DNA: TGTGCCAGTAAAGGGGGTACACAATTAGACTTCACTGAAGCTTTCTTT
CDR3: CASKGGTQLDFTEAFF

V: TRBV20-1
size: few
D: TRBD2
J: TRBJ2-2
DNA: TGCAGTGCTAGAGTAGCGGGTACCGTCACCGGGGAGCTGTTTTTT
CDR3: CSARVAGTVTGELFF

V: TRBV5-5
size: few
D: -
J: TRBJ2-7
DNA: TGTGCCAGCAGCTCAGACCCTACCTACGAGCAGTACTTC
CDR3: CASSSDPTYEQYF

V: TRBV3-1
size: many
D: -
J: TRBJ2-1
DNA: TGTGCCAGCAGCCAAGATGGCCAGTACAATGAGCAGTTCTTC
CDR3: CASSQDGQYNEQFF

V: TRBV6-2/TRBV6-3
size: -
D: -
J: TRBJ1-2
DNA: TGTGCCAGCAGCGACGGGCAGAGGAACTATGGCTACACCTTC
CDR3: CASSDGQRNYGYTF

V: TRBV7-9
size: -
D: TRBD2
J: TRBJ2-1
DNA: TGTGCCAGCAGCTTCCTTCCGGGACTAGCTTACAATGAGCAGTTCTTC
CDR3: CASSFLPGLAYNEQFF

V: TRBV7-9
size: -
D: -
J: TRBJ2-7
DNA: TGTGCCAGCAGCTTCCTTAGTAGCCCCTCCTACGAGCAGTACTTC
CDR3: CASSFLSSPSYEQYF

V: TRBV6-2/TRBV6-3
size: -
D: -
J: TRBJ1-5
DNA: TGTGCCAGCAGAGCTATAGACAGTCAGCCCCAGCATTTT
CDR3: CASRAIDSQPQHF

V: TRBV24-1
size: many
D: -
J: TRBJ2-1
DNA: TGTGCCACCAGTGAGCAGGGATTCTCCTACAATGAGCAGTTCTTC
CDR3: CATSEQGFSYNEQFF

V: TRBV29-1
size: -
D: -
J: TRBJ1-2
DNA: TGCAGCGTTGAAGATCGAGAGAGCTACACCTTC
CDR3: CSVEDRESYTF

V: TRBV5-1
size: few
D: -
J: TRBJ2-3
DNA: TGCGCCAGCAACGCAGGGGCGGGAGTGCAAGATACGCAGTATTTT
CDR3: CASNAGAGVQDTQYF

V: TRBV3-1
size: -
D: -
J: TRBJ2-3
DNA: TGTGCCAGCAGCCAAGTGTATGGGGCGTCAGATACGCAGTATTTT
CDR3: CASSQVYGASDTQYF

V: TRBV15
size: many
D: -
J: TRBJ1-6
DNA: TGTGCCACCAGCAAATGGACAGACTATAATTCACCCCTCCACTTT
CDR3: CATSKWTDYNSPLHF

V: TRBV7-6
size: few
D: -
J: TRBJ1-6
DNA: TGTGCCAGCAGCTATCACCCGTTGGGTTCGGGTTCACCCCTCCACTTT
CDR3: CASSYHPLGSGSPLHF

V: TRBV28
size: many
D: -
J: TRBJ1-2
DNA: TGTGCCAGCAGTTCGACAGTCGCCTATGGCTACACCTTC
CDR3: CASSSTVAYGYTF

V: TRBV29-1
size: -
D: -
J: TRBJ1-3
DNA: TGCAGCGCTACAGGGTCTGCTGGAAACACCATATATTTT
CDR3: CSATGSAGNTIYF

V: TRBV14
size: few
D: -
J: TRBJ1-3
DNA: TGTGCCAGCAGCCATCGGGCAGCAAACTCTGGAAACACCATATATTTT
CDR3: CASSHRAANSGNTIYF

V: TRBV12-5
size: -
D: -
J: TRBJ2-3
DNA: TGTGCTAGTGGCCCCCCTAGCACAGATACGCAGTATTTT
CDR3: CASGPPSTDTQYF

V: TRBV7-3
size: -
D: TRBD1
J: TRBJ2-2
DNA: TGTGCCAGCAGCTCAGGGACAGGGGCTTTTGTGGACCAGGGGGAGCTGTTTTTT
CDR3: CASSSGTGAFVDQGELFF

V: TRBV7-2
size: few
D: TRBD2
J: TRBJ2-4
DNA: TGTGCCAGCAGCCCTTCTAGCGGGAGGGTAGCCAAAAACATTCAGTACTTC
CDR3: CASSPSSGRVAKNIQYF

V: TRBV6-5
size: once
D: TRBD1
J: TRBJ1-1
DNA: TGTGCCAGCAGTTTTAGGGGGCCGGGTACTGAAGCTTTCTTT
CDR3: CASSFRGPGTEAFF

V: TRBV11-2
size: few
D: TRBD1
J: TRBJ2-1
DNA: TGTGCCAGCAGCTTCCCCAAAGGGGGCCAGGTAATGTCCTACAATGAGCAGTTCTTC
CDR3: CASSFPKGGQVMSYNEQFF